The 2 T cell receptor beta chains listed next were all sequenced from one sample in a study of CD8+ T cells in alopecia areata. Once RNA had been extracted, it was reverse transcribed into cDNA to act as the sequencing template. TCRdb's table, derived via immunoSEQ multiplex PCR, lists solely in-frame clones and lacks some. This sample has around 19,000 clones, with around 50% found just once. As to treatment: oral pan-JAK inhibitor, 5-10 mg twice daily. Peripheral blood and lesional scalp punch biopsies were taken from alopecia areata patients. The starting material was skin, obtained at week 4, from a patient treated with tofacitinib. Receptor source: a human donor with alopecia areata.

The chain links TRBV28 to TRBJ1-2; unclear D gene. CDR3 length: 14 residues. Germline CDR1 and CDR2: MDHEN and SYDVKM. The V gene lost 3 bases and the J gene lost 3 bases, with 11 bases spanning the gap. The DNA for the CDR3 is TGTGCCAGCAGTTTTATACGGGCTCACTATGGCTACACCTTC. This gives the protein CASSFIRAHYGYTF.

This clone came up a few times. This sequence joins TRBV10-3 and TRBJ1-3; D is possibly TRBD1 (6 bases). The CDR3 has 14 residues. Germline-derived CDR1 and CDR2 are ENHRY and SYGVKD. Trimming pared 6 bases from V and 4 bases from J, leaving 13 bases between. The CDR3 loop reads CAIRQTGSGNTIYF. For the CDR3, the DNA is TGTGCCATCAGGCAGACAGGTTCCGGAAACACCATATATTTT.